This TCR beta chain originates from a study of shared clonotypes between healthy human individuals. Clones were read by immunoSEQ multiplex PCR, and TCRdb kept only the in-frame ones, dropping some. The data show more than 1.2 million clones, 98% to 99% seen once. A note on this clone: Other nucleotide sequences in the sample specify the same CDR3.

V dropped 5 bases and J dropped 6; count of bases not matched to a gene: 2. Germline CDR1 and CDR2: SGHRS and YFSETQ. The CDR3 length is 14 residues. The TCR was taken from a man aged 25 to 40 in good health. The sequencing sample was made of naive CD4+ T cells sorted from blood. Subset reported: CD45RA+ positively selected. The chain has TRBV5-1 and TRBJ2-2; TRBD2 agrees at 12 bases. The CDR3 region is CASSLAGGPGELFF. In DNA, the CDR3 is TGCGCCAGCAGTCTAGCGGGAGGGCCCGGGGAGCTGTTTTTT.